The 23 T cell receptor beta chains below all came from one sample that was sequenced in a study of blood T cell repertoires in COVID-19. Some clones are missing from TCRdb's copy, which holds only in-frame ones; the method was immunoSEQ multiplex PCR. Of some 200,000 clones listed, less than 90% are singletons. The specimen was peripheral blood. The receptors come from a woman of 80 years or more with active or convalescent COVID-19.

The rearrangement links TRBV7-9 to TRBJ1-5, with 7 positions matching TRBD1. J gave up 0 bases and V 0 bases, and 5 bases lay outside the gene matches. The CDR3 is 17 residues long. CDR1 SEHNR and CDR2 FQNEAQ come from the germline V gene (reference sequence). CDR3 in amino acids: CASSLAGTVNSNQPQHF. DNA of the CDR3: TGTGCCAGCAGCTTAGCAGGGACAGTGAATAGCAATCAGCCCCAGCATTTT.

The rearrangement joins TRBV6-6 to TRBJ1-2; possible D gene TRBD1, 5 bases. V shed 9 bases and J shed 2 bases, with 13 bases lying between them. There are 13 residues in the CDR3. Germline assignment: CDR1 MNHNY and CDR2 SVGAGI (reference sequence). The chain's CDR3 is CASRGGDNYGYTF. CDR3 nucleotides: TGTGCCAGTCGTGGGGGGGACAACTATGGCTACACCTTC.

CDR3 region: CASSQPGQTEKLFF. As DNA, the CDR3 is TGTGCCAGTAGTCAACCGGGACAGACGGAAAAACTGTTTTTT. V and J are TRBV19 and TRBJ1-4; 7 bases are shared with TRBD1. Germline values: CDR1 LNHDA, CDR2 SQIVND (reference sequence). Trimming at V came to 5 bases and at J to 8 bases, leaving 8 bases not matched to a gene. CDR3 size: 14 residues.

The chain uses TRBV6-5 and TRBJ1-5; 8 nucleotides agree with TRBD1. Germline V lookup: CDR1 MNHEY, CDR2 SVGAGI. The CDR3 extends over 13 amino acids. Trimming cost V 6 bases and J 5 bases; bases outside gene matches: 3. The CDR3 region is CASRDRADQPQHF. The CDR3 bases are TGTGCCAGCAGGGACAGGGCGGATCAGCCCCAGCATTTT.

The chain uses TRBV19 and TRBJ2-3; tentatively, D is TRBD2 (5 bases). This CDR3 region has 12 residues. Germline CDR1 LNHDA, CDR2 SQIVND (reference sequence). The V gene lost 5 bases and the J gene lost 5 bases, with 8 bases spanning the gap. DNA of the CDR3: TGTGCCAGTAGTCCGGGGATAGATACGCAGTATTTT. It yields the protein CASSPGIDTQYF.

V is TRBV21-1 and J is TRBJ1-1; TRBD1 is taken as the D call from the table, unchecked against the DNA. TRBV21-1 is a pseudogene segment. The length of the CDR3 is 18 residues. CDR3 in DNA: TGTGCCAGCAGCCCTATCGACAGGGGTGTCAGGTTCCGGACTGAAGCTTTCTTT. It encodes CASSPIDRGVRFRTEAFF.

To note about this clone: One junction end does not reproduce the germline sequence, and a read error may be involved. This rearrangement joins TRBV2 to TRBJ2-2, with 8 bases lining up with TRBD2. CDR1 SNHLY and CDR2 FYNNEI come from the germline V gene. This CDR3 is built from 14 residues. The CDR3 coding sequence is TGTGCCAGCAGCGAAGGGACTAGTTCCGGGGAGCTGTTTTTT. It specifies CASSEGTSSGELFF. Full variable domain (outside the CDR3, taken from reference TRBV2 and TRBJ2-2): EPEVTQTPSHQVTQMGQEVILRCVPISNHLYFYWYRQILGQKVEFLVSFYNNEISEKSEIFDDQFSVERPDGSNFTLKIRSTKLEDSAMYFCASSEGTSSGELFFGEGSRLTVL.

This clone was detected once. V is TRBV5-1 and J is TRBJ2-3; tentative D call: TRBD2 (5 bases). CDR3 length: 14 residues. V gave up 1 base and J gave up 3 bases, with 9 bases separating them. The germline V gene has CDR1 SGHRS and CDR2 YFSETQ. The CDR3: CASSLFSGTDTQYF. CDR3 nucleotide sequence: TGCGCCAGCAGCTTGTTTTCGGGGACAGATACGCAGTATTTT.

The genes are TRBV6-2 or TRBV6-3 and TRBJ2-1; D not certain. V was pared by 6 bases and J by 11 bases, with 23 bases between. In germline, CDR1 is MNHEY, CDR2 SVGEGT. The CDR3 consists of 15 residues. CDR3 region: CASSATLGLNSQQFF. CDR3 DNA sequence: TGTGCCAGCAGCGCAACCTTGGGCCTCAACTCCCAGCAGTTCTTC.

The chain carries TRBV10-2 and TRBJ2-7, with a tentative D call TRBD2 (5 bases). Germline V gene sequence: CDR1 WSHSY, CDR2 SAAADI. The CDR3 length is 15 residues. V was shortened by 3 bases and J by 3 bases, with 15 bases between the two germline ends. In nucleotides, the CDR3 is TGCGCCAGCAGTGAACCCAGGAGGAGCAACTACGAGCAGTACTTC. Amino acid sequence: CASSEPRRSNYEQYF.

Here the CDR3 DNA reads TGTGCCTGGGGCGGCCAAGAGACCCAGTACTTC. Translation gives CAWGGQETQYF. The chain links TRBV30 to TRBJ2-5; no reliable D call. The germline gives CDR1 GTSNPN, CDR2 SVGIG (reference sequence). The germline V and J ends were trimmed by 5 bases and 1 base, with 5 bases remaining between them. The CDR3 is 11 amino acids.

This rearrangement joins TRBV7-2 to TRBJ1-2; D unresolved. The CDR3 totals 11 residues. The V end was cut by 11 bases, the J end by 7 bases, with 14 bases between. The germline gives CDR1 SGHTA, CDR2 FQGNSA. The CDR3 DNA is TGTGCCCCTAGCACCAGAGGTGGCTACACCTTC. Protein: CAPSTRGGYTF.

The chain joins TRBV24-1 to TRBJ2-1; 9 bases are a match to TRBD2. Germline assignment: CDR1 KGHDR and CDR2 SFDVKD. The V gene end was trimmed by 4 bases and the J gene end by 5 bases; junction bases not matched to a gene: 2. The CDR3 consists of 14 residues. In DNA, the CDR3 is TGTGCCACCAGTGAAGCTAGCGGGGACAATGAGCAGTTCTTC. This codes for CATSEASGDNEQFF.

The chain couples TRBV19 to TRBJ1-2; a possible D gene is TRBD1 (6 bases). Trimming shortened V by 0 bases and J by 4 bases, and 15 bases separated the two germline ends. Germline V gene data show CDR1 as LNHDA and CDR2 as SQIVND (reference sequence). The CDR3 has 16 residues. CDR3 in amino acids: CASSIDRIRGVYGYTF. DNA of the CDR3: TGTGCCAGTAGTATAGATCGGATCAGGGGCGTCTATGGCTACACCTTC.

The V gene is TRBV18, the J gene TRBJ2-7; D uncertain. The CDR3 is made up of 13 amino acids. CDR1 KGHSH and CDR2 LQKENI come from the germline V gene. V was shortened by 1 base and J by 5 bases, with 9 bases between the two germline ends. Written as DNA, the CDR3 is TGTGCCAGCTCACCACAAAACGAGCACGAGCAGTACTTC. Translation gives CASSPQNEHEQYF.

The chain recombines TRBV7-2 with TRBJ2-3; weak D call: TRBD2 (5 bases). The CDR3 runs 15 residues. The V end lost 1 base, the J end lost 7 bases, and 15 bases lay between the germline ends. Germline V gives CDR1 SGHTA, CDR2 FQGNSA. The CDR3, as DNA: TGTGCCAGCAGCTTAGGGACGGGAAGCGCGAATACGCAGTATTTT. As protein: CASSLGTGSANTQYF.

This clone was picked up one time. The chain recombines TRBV5-6 with TRBJ1-1, with 7 bases that match TRBD1. The CDR3 spans 13 residues. Germline V gene lookup returns CDR1 SGHDT and CDR2 YYEEEE. J lost 4 bases, V lost 4 bases, and 4 bases had no gene match. The CDR3 DNA is TGTGCCAGCAGCCTCACAGGGGTCACTGAAGCTTTCTTT. Its translation is CASSLTGVTEAFF.

The rearrangement joins TRBV9 to TRBJ2-2; a possible D gene is TRBD2 (6 bases). This CDR3 is built from 15 residues. Germline V CDR1 and CDR2: SGDLS, YYNGEE. V dropped 0 bases and J dropped 7 bases, with 13 bases sitting between them. CDR3: CASSVGETGGGELFF. The CDR3 DNA follows: TGTGCCAGCAGCGTAGGGGAGACCGGGGGCGGGGAGCTGTTTTTT.

V usage is TRBV7-2 and J usage is TRBJ1-5; a possible D gene is TRBD1 (5 bases). Germline CDR1 is SGHTA and CDR2 is FQGNSA. V lost 1 base, J lost 6 bases, and 16 bases lay in between. CDR3 length: 16 residues. CDR3: CASSLGRGGRSQPQHF. The CDR3 DNA follows: TGTGCCAGCAGCTTAGGACGGGGGGGACGGAGTCAGCCCCAGCATTTT.

The CDR3 DNA follows: TGTGCCAGCAGCTTAGGGATTGGCCAGGCCACGGCATACGAGCAGTACTTC. It is translated as CASSLGIGQATAYEQYF. The V and J genes are TRBV7-9 and TRBJ2-7, with D unclear. V lost 1 base to trimming and J lost 4 bases, with 20 bases between them. This CDR3 spans 17 amino acids. Germline CDR1 is SEHNR and CDR2 is FQNEAQ (reference sequence).

This clone was seen a single time. The DNA of the CDR3 is TGTGCCAGCAGGCTTGCTTCCGGGACTAGCGATTATGAGCAGTTCTTC. As protein: CASRLASGTSDYEQFF. This chain joins TRBV28 and TRBJ2-1, with TRBD2 identical over 10 bases. This CDR3 contains 16 residues. From germline, CDR1 is MDHEN and CDR2 SYDVKM. Trimming at V came to 6 bases and at J to 8 bases, leaving 13 bases not matched to a gene.

The chain links TRBV9 to TRBJ2-3; TRBD2 is a possible D gene (5 bases). The V and J ends lost 0 bases and 4 bases respectively, with 12 bases between them. This CDR3 has 15 amino acids. Germline V gene data show CDR1 as SGDLS and CDR2 as YYNGEE. The CDR3 protein is CASSVAGSAPDTQYF. CDR3 in DNA: TGTGCCAGCAGCGTAGCGGGGTCCGCCCCAGATACGCAGTATTTT.

This chain links TRBV6-6 with TRBJ1-3; 7 bases align to TRBD1. The junction had 5 bases not matched to a gene; V was cut back by 7 bases and J by 2 bases. Germline V lookup: CDR1 MNHNY, CDR2 SVGAGI (reference sequence). CDR3 length: 14 amino acids. CDR3 protein: CASTATGTGNTIYF. The CDR3 DNA sequence: TGTGCCAGCACCGCGACAGGGACTGGAAACACCATATATTTT.